A selection of T cell receptor beta chains follows, all from one sample in a study of blood T cell repertoires in COVID-19. Sequencing was performed with immunoSEQ multiplex PCR; in TCRdb, only in-frame clones are kept and a portion is missing. The table has 130,000 or so clones, 70% to 90% seen once. The specimen was peripheral blood. All receptors derive from a woman between 55 and 75 years old with acute or convalescent COVID-19. CDR3s include the opening cysteine and the closing phenylalanine or tryptophan. D genes are given only for firm matches. The listing skips clone size in some rows; elsewhere it reads once, few, many or a size class.

V	size	J	D	DNA	CDR3
TRBV6-6	-	TRBJ2-7	TRBD1	TGTGCCAGCAGTTACCCGGGACAGGGTACCTACGAGCAGTACTTC	CASSYPGQGTYEQYF
TRBV28	-	TRBJ1-6	-	TGTGCCAGCACCCACCGACTCCGGGATCGGGATTCACCCCTCCACTTT	CASTHRLRDRDSPLHF
TRBV27	-	TRBJ2-6	TRBD1	TGTGCCAGCAGTTTAGACAGGGCCGTAGCAGGGGCCAACGTCCTGACTTTC	CASSLDRAVAGANVLTF
TRBV7-2	-	TRBJ1-4	TRBD1	TGTGCCAGCAGCTCACAGGGGGCATCTAATGAAAAACTGTTTTTT	CASSSQGASNEKLFF
TRBV5-6	-	TRBJ1-6	-	TGTGCCAGCAGCTTGGGTCCAGGACTGGGAATGGCACCCCTCCACTTT	CASSLGPGLGMAPLHF
TRBV6-1	-	TRBJ2-1	-	TGTGCCAGCAGATCCACTAATGAGCAGTTCTTC	CASRSTNEQFF
TRBV27	-	TRBJ1-2	TRBD1	TGTGCCAGCAGGCTTCAAGGACAGGACTATGGCTACACCTTC	CASRLQGQDYGYTF
TRBV4-1	-	TRBJ2-7	-	TGCGCCAGCAGCCAAGATCGCGTTCGGTGGGCTGAACATTACGAGCAGTACTTC	CASSQDRVRWAEHYEQYF
TRBV6-1	-	TRBJ1-2	-	TGTGCCAGCAGTGAAGCCCCGGGGGCTAACTATGGCTACACCTTC	CASSEAPGANYGYTF
TRBV19	-	TRBJ1-5	TRBD1	TGTGCCAGTAGTATTCGGGGACAGGGAGGGCAGCCCCAGCATTTT	CASSIRGQGGQPQHF
TRBV7-8	-	TRBJ1-1	TRBD1	TGTGCCAGCAGCCCCGGACAGGCGTACATGAACACTGAAGCTTTCTTT	CASSPGQAYMNTEAFF
TRBV5-6	-	TRBJ2-5	-	TGTGCCAGCAGCTTCTACTCAGGGATGGCGGGGGAGACCCAGTACTTC	CASSFYSGMAGETQYF
TRBV24-1	-	TRBJ2-3	-	TGTGCCACCAGCAGGACAGATACGCAGTATTTT	CATSRTDTQYF
TRBV12-3/TRBV12-4	-	TRBJ1-2	-	TGTGCCAGCAGTTTGGTAGGGGAAGGCGGCTACACCTTC	CASSLVGEGGYTF
TRBV28	-	TRBJ1-1	-	TGTGCCAGCAGTTTACTTGAAGGGAGGGGCCCTAGGAACACTGAAGCTTTCTTT	CASSLLEGRGPRNTEAFF
TRBV20-1	-	TRBJ1-2	-	TGCAGTGTCTCGGACTATGGCTACACCTTC	CSVSDYGYTF
TRBV28	-	TRBJ2-7	TRBD1	TGTGCCAGCAGTTCCACCGGGACAGGAGTCCGTGGCTACGAGCAGTACTTC	CASSSTGTGVRGYEQYF
TRBV4-1	-	TRBJ1-3	-	TGCGCCAGCAGCCGAGACCGGGGGGCTGGAAACACCATATATTTT	CASSRDRGAGNTIYF
TRBV28	-	TRBJ1-2	TRBD1	TGTGCCAGCAGACATACCCCGGGACAGGGCCCTTATGGCTACACCTTC	CASRHTPGQGPYGYTF
TRBV5-5	-	TRBJ2-7	-	TGTGCCAGCAGCTTGATCGGTTCTGCAATCTACGAGCAGTACTTC	CASSLIGSAIYEQYF
TRBV2	once	TRBJ1-1	TRBD1	TGTGCCAGCAGGTTGGACAGGGGGCTGGGTACTGAAGCTTTCTTT	CASRLDRGLGTEAFF
TRBV9	-	TRBJ1-4	TRBD1	TGTGCCAGCAGCTTGAGGGGGACAGAGGAAAAACTGTTTTTT	CASSLRGTEEKLFF
TRBV24-1	few	TRBJ2-3	-	TGTGCCACCCGTGGACAGCACACAGATACGCAGTATTTT	CATRGQHTDTQYF
TRBV5-4	-	TRBJ1-2	-	TGTGCCAGCAGCAGCACCTGGGGGCGCGAGGGCTACACCTTC	CASSSTWGREGYTF
TRBV6-2/TRBV6-3	-	TRBJ1-2	TRBD1	TGTGCCAGCAGTTACCCGCCGACAGGGATAAACTATGGCTACACCTTC	CASSYPPTGINYGYTF
TRBV9	-	TRBJ1-6	TRBD1	TGTGCCAGCAGCCCCCACCTCAGACAGGGACGGGAATCACCCCTCCACTTT	CASSPHLRQGRESPLHF
TRBV11-1	-	TRBJ2-3	-	TGTGCCAGCAGCTCTACACGGCTGGGGGGAGATACGCAGTATTTT	CASSSTRLGGDTQYF
TRBV29-1	-	TRBJ2-7	TRBD1	TGCAGCGTTGAAGGACAGGGCTACGAGCAGTACTTC	CSVEGQGYEQYF
TRBV7-8	-	TRBJ1-2	TRBD1	TGTGCCAGCAGCGTAGACAGGGGGTTTAACTATGGCTACACCTTC	CASSVDRGFNYGYTF
TRBV6-5	-	TRBJ1-4	-	TGTGCCAGCAGTTACAGGGGAAGGGGTGAAAAACTGTTTTTT	CASSYRGRGEKLFF
TRBV15	few	TRBJ2-2	TRBD1	TGTGCCACCAGTCGCTGGGGCAGGGGGCAAACCGGGGAGCTGTTTTTT	CATSRWGRGQTGELFF
TRBV3-1/TRBV3-2	-	TRBJ1-2	-	TGTGCCAGCAGCCAAGGGGGGGGTGGCTACACCTTC	CASSQGGGGYTF
TRBV24-1	few	TRBJ1-5	-	TGTGCCACCAGTGACCGGAACAGGATTAATAGCAATCAGCCCCAGCATTTT	CATSDRNRINSNQPQHF
TRBV5-1	once	TRBJ1-2	-	TGCGCCAGCAGCTTGGGAGTAACAGGGACGGGGGGCTACACCTTC	CASSLGVTGTGGYTF
TRBV5-1	-	TRBJ2-1	TRBD1	TGCGCCAGCAGCTTCTCGACAGGGGTGGATGAGCAGTTCTTC	CASSFSTGVDEQFF
TRBV27	-	TRBJ2-3	TRBD2	TGTGCCAGCACTTCCCTTGGCCTAGCGGGGGGGGATACGCAGTATTTT	CASTSLGLAGGDTQYF
TRBV5-4	-	TRBJ1-2	-	TGTGCCAGCAGCTTCCTGGGCAGCACTAACTATGGCTACACCTTC	CASSFLGSTNYGYTF
TRBV5-1	-	TRBJ2-3	-	TGCGCCAGCAGCTTGTACGGGGGGCCCACGAGCACAGATACGCAGTATTTT	CASSLYGGPTSTDTQYF
TRBV29-1	once	TRBJ1-5	-	TGCAGCGCCTCTGGGGGGGCGAATCAGCCCCAGCATTTT	CSASGGANQPQHF
TRBV12-1	few	TRBJ1-5	-	TGTGCCAGCAGCTCCTCCCCGACAGGAACCCTGGGTGGACTGGTAGGCAATCAGCCCCAGCATTTT	CASSSSPTGTLGGLVGNQPQHF
TRBV2	-	TRBJ1-1	TRBD1	TGTGCCAGCACCCAGACAGGGGCTAACACTGAAGCTTTCTTT	CASTQTGANTEAFF
TRBV2	-	TRBJ1-5	TRBD1	TGTGCCAGCGGCGAGGAGATACAGGGGAGCAATCAGCCCCAGCATTTT	CASGEEIQGSNQPQHF
TRBV4-1	once	TRBJ2-5	TRBD2	TGCGCCAGCAGCCAAGGGCCACCCCGACTAGCGGGGGTGGGGGAGACCCAGTACTTC	CASSQGPPRLAGVGETQYF
TRBV10-3	-	TRBJ2-5	TRBD1	TGTGCCATCAACTCCGGGACAGGGAACCAAGAGACCCAGTACTTC	CAINSGTGNQETQYF
TRBV6-5	-	TRBJ2-7	-	TGTGCCAGCAGTTACGTCGGCAGGGGACACGAGCAGTACTTC	CASSYVGRGHEQYF
TRBV6-2/TRBV6-3	-	TRBJ2-1	TRBD2	TGTGCCAGCAGTTACGGCGGGGGGATCTCCTACAATGAGCAGTTCTTC	CASSYGGGISYNEQFF
TRBV29-1	-	TRBJ1-1	TRBD1	TGCAGCGTGGACGGACAGGGGGAAAGGTGGACTGAAGCTTTCTTT	CSVDGQGERWTEAFF